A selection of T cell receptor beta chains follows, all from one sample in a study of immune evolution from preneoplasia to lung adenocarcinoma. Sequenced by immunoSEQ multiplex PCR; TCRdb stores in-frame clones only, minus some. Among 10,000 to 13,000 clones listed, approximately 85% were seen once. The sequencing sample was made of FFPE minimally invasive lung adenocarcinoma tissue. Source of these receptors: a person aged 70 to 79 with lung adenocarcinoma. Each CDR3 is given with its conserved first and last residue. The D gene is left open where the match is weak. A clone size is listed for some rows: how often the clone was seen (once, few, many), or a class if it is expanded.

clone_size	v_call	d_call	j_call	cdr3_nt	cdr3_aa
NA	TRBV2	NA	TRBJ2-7	TGTGCCAGCAGCCTTGGCTACGAGCAGTACTTC	CASSLGYEQYF
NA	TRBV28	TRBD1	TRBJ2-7	TGTGCCAGCAGTTTGTGGCAGGGGGCGTACGAGCAGTACTTC	CASSLWQGAYEQYF
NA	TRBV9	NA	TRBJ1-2	TGTGCCAGCAGGCCTGGGGGGGGGTACTATGGCTACACCTTC	CASRPGGGYYGYTF
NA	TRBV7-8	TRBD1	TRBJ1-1	TGTGCCAGCAGCCGAGACAGGGAGGCTGAAGCTTTCTTT	CASSRDREAEAFF
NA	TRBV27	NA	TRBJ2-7	TGTGCCAGCAGTTTATCGCGGGACATCTCCTACGAGCAGTACTTC	CASSLSRDISYEQYF
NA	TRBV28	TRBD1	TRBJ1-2	TGTGCCAGCAGCGGACAGGGGGCGTTTGGCTACACCTTC	CASSGQGAFGYTF
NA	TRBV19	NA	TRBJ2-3	TGTGCCAGTAGTATAAGTTTCGGCGGGACTAGCACAGATACGCAGTATTTT	CASSISFGGTSTDTQYF
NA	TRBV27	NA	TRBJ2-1	TGTGCCAGCAGCCTGGTTGGGGGCCCCAATGAGCAGTTCTTC	CASSLVGGPNEQFF
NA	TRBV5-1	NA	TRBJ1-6	TGCGCCAGCAGCCCCCAGGACAGTACGCAAAATTCACCCCTCCACTTT	CASSPQDSTQNSPLHF
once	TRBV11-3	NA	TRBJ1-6	TGTGCCAGCACCCCGGGACGGAATAATTCACCCCTCCACTTT	CASTPGRNNSPLHF
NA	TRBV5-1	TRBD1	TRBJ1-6	TGCGCCAGCAGCATTAGCGGACAGGGGAATTCACCCCTCCACTTT	CASSISGQGNSPLHF
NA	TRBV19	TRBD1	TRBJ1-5	TGTGCCAGTAGTGACAGGGACCAGCCCCAGCATTTT	CASSDRDQPQHF
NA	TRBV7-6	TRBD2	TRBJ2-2	TGTGCCAGCAGCTGGACTAGAGAGCGCGGGGAGCTGTTTTTT	CASSWTRERGELFF
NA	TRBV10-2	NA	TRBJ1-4	TGCGCCAGCAGTGAGTCCGAAGGGAATTATGGAAAAACTGTTTTT	CASSESEGNYGKTVF
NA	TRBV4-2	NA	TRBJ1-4	TGTGCCAGCAGCCAAGACCCTTCAATTAATGAAAAACTGTTTTTT	CASSQDPSINEKLFF
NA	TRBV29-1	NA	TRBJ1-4	TGCAGCGTTGCGGGGGCAGGAGGAAAACTGTTTTTT	CSVAGAGGKLFF
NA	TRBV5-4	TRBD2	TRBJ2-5	TGTGCCAGCAGCCTCTCTAGCGGGAGGGATCAAGAGACCCAGTACTTC	CASSLSSGRDQETQYF
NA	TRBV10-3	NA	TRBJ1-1	TGTGCCATCACGCGGGGTCGGGAGGACACTGAAGCTTTCTTT	CAITRGREDTEAFF
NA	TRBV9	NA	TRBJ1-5	TGTGCCAGCAGCGAGACAGGAAATCAGCCCCAGCATTTT	CASSETGNQPQHF
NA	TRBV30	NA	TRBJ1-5	TGTGCCTGGAGTGCTATCGATGGGAATCAGCCCCAGCATTTT	CAWSAIDGNQPQHF
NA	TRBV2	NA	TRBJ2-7	TGTGCCAGCAGTCTTACAGTCTCCTACGAGCAGTACTTC	CASSLTVSYEQYF
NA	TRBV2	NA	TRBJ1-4	TGTGCCAGCACCGCGTACTACGGGGAAAAACTGTTTTTT	CASTAYYGEKLFF
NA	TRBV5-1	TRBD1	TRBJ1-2	TGCGCCAGCACCCGCTTAGCCCCCGGACAGGGGGCTGGCTACACCTTC	CASTRLAPGQGAGYTF
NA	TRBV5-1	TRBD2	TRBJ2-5	TGCGCCAGCCAAGTCATTGCGGGGGGCCAAGAGACCCAGTACTTC	CASQVIAGGQETQYF
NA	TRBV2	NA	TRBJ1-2	TGTGCCAGCGTAGGTCCGGGACAAAAAACGAGCTACACCTTC	CASVGPGQKTSYTF
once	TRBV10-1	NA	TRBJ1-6	TGCGCCAGCAGTGGGGGCCCTAATTCACCCCTCCACTTT	CASSGGPNSPLHF
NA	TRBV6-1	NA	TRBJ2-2	TGTGCCAGCAGTGTTCAGTCTGGGAACACCGGGGAGCTGTTTTTT	CASSVQSGNTGELFF